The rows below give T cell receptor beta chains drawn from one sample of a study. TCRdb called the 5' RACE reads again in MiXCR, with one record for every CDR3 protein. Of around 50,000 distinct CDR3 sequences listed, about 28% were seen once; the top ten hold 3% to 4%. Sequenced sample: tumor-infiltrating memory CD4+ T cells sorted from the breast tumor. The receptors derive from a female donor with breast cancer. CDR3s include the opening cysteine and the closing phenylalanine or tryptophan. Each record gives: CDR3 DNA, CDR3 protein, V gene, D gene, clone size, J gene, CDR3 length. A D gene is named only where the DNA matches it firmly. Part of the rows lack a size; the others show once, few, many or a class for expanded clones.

CDR3 DNA: TGCGCCAGCAGGACAGACGGTGGCCCTACCATGACTTCCTACGAGCAGTACTTC
CDR3 protein: CASRTDGGPTMTSYEQYF
V gene: TRBV5-1
D gene: NA
clone size: few
J gene: TRBJ2-7
CDR3 length: 18

CDR3 DNA: TGTGCCAGCAGTGAAGAGATAGAATTAAAGGGCTACACCTTC
CDR3 protein: CASSEEIELKGYTF
V gene: TRBV2
D gene: NA
clone size: NA
J gene: TRBJ1-2
CDR3 length: 14

CDR3 DNA: TGTGCCAGCAGTTCCCGAGACAGCACCTATGGCTACACCTTC
CDR3 protein: CASSSRDSTYGYTF
V gene: TRBV27
D gene: NA
clone size: few
J gene: TRBJ1-2
CDR3 length: 14

CDR3 DNA: TGTGCCAGCAGCACCATGGGAGGGGACCAGCCCCAGCATTTT
CDR3 protein: CASSTMGGDQPQHF
V gene: TRBV7-2
D gene: NA
clone size: NA
J gene: TRBJ1-5
CDR3 length: 14

CDR3 DNA: TGTGCCAGCAGCCCGCACGGCGGTTGGAACACCGGGGAGCTGTTTTTT
CDR3 protein: CASSPHGGWNTGELFF
V gene: TRBV7-2
D gene: NA
clone size: NA
J gene: TRBJ2-2
CDR3 length: 16

CDR3 DNA: TGTGCCAGCAGCTGGAACACAGATACGCAGTATTTT
CDR3 protein: CASSWNTDTQYF
V gene: TRBV5-5
D gene: NA
clone size: NA
J gene: TRBJ2-3
CDR3 length: 12

CDR3 DNA: TGCAGCGTTTCAGAAAACACAGAAGCTTTCTTT
CDR3 protein: CSVSENTEAFF
V gene: TRBV29-1
D gene: NA
clone size: NA
J gene: TRBJ1-1
CDR3 length: 11

CDR3 DNA: TGTGCCAGCAGTACTCGGACAGGGGGCAATCAGCCCCTGCATTTT
CDR3 protein: CASSTRTGGNQPLHF
V gene: TRBV6-1
D gene: TRBD1
clone size: NA
J gene: TRBJ1-5
CDR3 length: 15

CDR3 DNA: TGTGCCAGCAGCTTAACAACGGGGGAGAATCAGCCCCAGCATTTT
CDR3 protein: CASSLTTGENQPQHF
V gene: TRBV7-2
D gene: NA
clone size: NA
J gene: TRBJ1-5
CDR3 length: 15

CDR3 DNA: TGTGCCACCAATTTTGACAGGGTGGGTGAGCAGTTCTTC
CDR3 protein: CATNFDRVGEQFF
V gene: TRBV2
D gene: TRBD1
clone size: NA
J gene: TRBJ2-1
CDR3 length: 13

CDR3 DNA: TGCAGTGCCGTACCTACTCCGGGACTGCCAACAGATACGCAGTATTTT
CDR3 protein: CSAVPTPGLPTDTQYF
V gene: TRBV20-1
D gene: NA
clone size: NA
J gene: TRBJ2-3
CDR3 length: 16

CDR3 DNA: TGCGCCAGCAGCTTGGGACTGACGAACACAGATACGCAGTATTTT
CDR3 protein: CASSLGLTNTDTQYF
V gene: TRBV4-1
D gene: NA
clone size: few
J gene: TRBJ2-3
CDR3 length: 15

CDR3 DNA: TGCAGCGTTGACATGGACAGAGAATACGAGCAGTACTTC
CDR3 protein: CSVDMDREYEQYF
V gene: TRBV29-1
D gene: NA
clone size: NA
J gene: TRBJ2-7
CDR3 length: 13

CDR3 DNA: TGTGCCAGCAGTCCAACCGGGACAGTCACCGGGGAGCTGTTTTTT
CDR3 protein: CASSPTGTVTGELFF
V gene: TRBV12-3/TRBV12-4
D gene: TRBD1
clone size: NA
J gene: TRBJ2-2
CDR3 length: 15

CDR3 DNA: TGCAGCGTTGAACTGGCAGCCTTCTCCTACGAGCAGTACTTC
CDR3 protein: CSVELAAFSYEQYF
V gene: TRBV29-1
D gene: NA
clone size: NA
J gene: TRBJ2-7
CDR3 length: 14

CDR3 DNA: TGTGCTAGCAGCTTAGGGTCTCTAGCGGGAGCGAGGGAGACCCAGTACTTC
CDR3 protein: CASSLGSLAGARETQYF
V gene: TRBV7-7
D gene: TRBD2
clone size: few
J gene: TRBJ2-5
CDR3 length: 17

CDR3 DNA: TGTGCCAGCTCACCAGGCGACAGGACTGGGGCCAACGTCCTGACTTTC
CDR3 protein: CASSPGDRTGANVLTF
V gene: TRBV18
D gene: NA
clone size: NA
J gene: TRBJ2-6
CDR3 length: 16

CDR3 DNA: TGTGCCAGCAGGCCCACGAGCGTCAGGGGTGGCGAACAGTACTTC
CDR3 protein: CASRPTSVRGGEQYF
V gene: TRBV28
D gene: NA
clone size: NA
J gene: TRBJ2-7
CDR3 length: 15

CDR3 DNA: TGCAGCGTTTTCAGGGGCGCTGAAGCTTTCTTT
CDR3 protein: CSVFRGAEAFF
V gene: TRBV29-1
D gene: NA
clone size: few
J gene: TRBJ1-1
CDR3 length: 11

CDR3 DNA: TGTGCCAGCAGCGTAGCGACTAGTGGGTGGGATACGCAGTATTTT
CDR3 protein: CASSVATSGWDTQYF
V gene: TRBV9
D gene: NA
clone size: NA
J gene: TRBJ2-3
CDR3 length: 15

CDR3 DNA: TGTGCCAGCAGCTTACAGGGGCGGGAAAAACTGTTTTTT
CDR3 protein: CASSLQGREKLFF
V gene: TRBV7-2
D gene: NA
clone size: NA
J gene: TRBJ1-4
CDR3 length: 13

CDR3 DNA: TGTGCCTGGAGTGTACGTCGGGACAATGAGCAGTTCTTC
CDR3 protein: CAWSVRRDNEQFF
V gene: TRBV30
D gene: NA
clone size: NA
J gene: TRBJ2-1
CDR3 length: 13

CDR3 DNA: TGTGCCAGCAGCTTAGGTAGGCAGAGTTACAATGAGCAGTTCTTC
CDR3 protein: CASSLGRQSYNEQFF
V gene: TRBV11-2
D gene: NA
clone size: few
J gene: TRBJ2-1
CDR3 length: 15

CDR3 DNA: TGCAGCGTTTCAAGGGGTACCCACAATGAGCAGTTCTTC
CDR3 protein: CSVSRGTHNEQFF
V gene: TRBV29-1
D gene: NA
clone size: NA
J gene: TRBJ2-1
CDR3 length: 13

CDR3 DNA: TGTGCCAGCAGCAAAGTGGCAGGGGAGTACGAGCAGTACTTC
CDR3 protein: CASSKVAGEYEQYF
V gene: TRBV7-3
D gene: NA
clone size: few
J gene: TRBJ2-7
CDR3 length: 14

CDR3 DNA: TGTGCCAGCAGTTACTCGACCCCGGGTTTTTATACGCAGTATTTT
CDR3 protein: CASSYSTPGFYTQYF
V gene: TRBV6-5
D gene: NA
clone size: NA
J gene: TRBJ2-3
CDR3 length: 15

CDR3 DNA: TGTGCCAGCAGCTTAGCGTCTAGGACCGGGGAGCTGTTTTTT
CDR3 protein: CASSLASRTGELFF
V gene: TRBV7-2
D gene: NA
clone size: few
J gene: TRBJ2-2
CDR3 length: 14

CDR3 DNA: TGTGCCAGCAGCCAAGTAGAGACAAAAGGGGACACTGAAGCTTTCTTT
CDR3 protein: CASSQVETKGDTEAFF
V gene: TRBV4-2
D gene: NA
clone size: few
J gene: TRBJ1-1
CDR3 length: 16

CDR3 DNA: TGTGCCATCAGTGCCGCGGAAAACACTGAAGCTTTCTTT
CDR3 protein: CAISAAENTEAFF
V gene: TRBV10-3
D gene: NA
clone size: few
J gene: TRBJ1-1
CDR3 length: 13

CDR3 DNA: TGCGCCAGCAGCTTGGCCCTTTCAGGGACAGCCGGGGAGCTGTTTTTT
CDR3 protein: CASSLALSGTAGELFF
V gene: TRBV5-1
D gene: TRBD1
clone size: many
J gene: TRBJ2-2
CDR3 length: 16

CDR3 DNA: TGTGCCAGCAGTTACGGCCTTCGGGTGTGGGGAGATACGCAGTATTTT
CDR3 protein: CASSYGLRVWGDTQYF
V gene: TRBV6-2/TRBV6-3
D gene: NA
clone size: few
J gene: TRBJ2-3
CDR3 length: 16

CDR3 DNA: TGCAGTGCCCGAGACAGCGTCATCTCTGGGGCCAACGTCCTGACTTTC
CDR3 protein: CSARDSVISGANVLTF
V gene: TRBV20-1
D gene: NA
clone size: few
J gene: TRBJ2-6
CDR3 length: 16

CDR3 DNA: TGTGCCAGCAGACCGTACAGGGAGGGAACTGAAGCTTTCTTT
CDR3 protein: CASRPYREGTEAFF
V gene: TRBV6-5
D gene: NA
clone size: NA
J gene: TRBJ1-1
CDR3 length: 14

CDR3 DNA: TGCGCCAGCAGCCCTGACGGGACTAGCGGAAGCAATGAGCAGTTCTTC
CDR3 protein: CASSPDGTSGSNEQFF
V gene: TRBV5-1
D gene: TRBD2
clone size: NA
J gene: TRBJ2-1
CDR3 length: 16